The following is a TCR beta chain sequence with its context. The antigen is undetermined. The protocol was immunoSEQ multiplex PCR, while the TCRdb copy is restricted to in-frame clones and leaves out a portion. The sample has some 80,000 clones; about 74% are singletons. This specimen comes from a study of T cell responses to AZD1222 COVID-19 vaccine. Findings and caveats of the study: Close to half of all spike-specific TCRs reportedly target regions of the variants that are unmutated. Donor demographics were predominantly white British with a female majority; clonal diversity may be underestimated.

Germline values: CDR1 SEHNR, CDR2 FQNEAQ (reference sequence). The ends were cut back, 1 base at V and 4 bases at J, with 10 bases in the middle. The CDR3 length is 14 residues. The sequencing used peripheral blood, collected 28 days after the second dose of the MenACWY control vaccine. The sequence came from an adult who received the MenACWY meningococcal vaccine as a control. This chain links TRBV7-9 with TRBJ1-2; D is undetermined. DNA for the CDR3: TGTGCCAGCAGCTTAGAGGGCAAGAGCTATGGCTACACCTTC. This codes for CASSLEGKSYGYTF.